The 29 T cell receptor beta chains below were found in one sample sequenced in a study of T cell repertoires in cytomegalovirus infection. TCRdb used MiXCR to reprocess the reads, holding one entry per CDR3 protein. The table shows some 700,000 distinct CDR3 sequences, with approximately 34% occurring only once. The specimen was PBMCs. Receptor source: a human donor in good health (CMV status not recorded). Some clones in this sample may be carry-over from other donors' samples.

The V and J genes are TRBV5-6 and TRBJ2-5, with a possible D match to TRBD2 (5 bases). With 1 base removed from V and 5 bases from J, the gap between germline ends came to 15 bases. Germline V lookup: CDR1 SGHDT, CDR2 YYEEEE. This CDR3 is 15 amino acids long. In DNA form, the CDR3 reads TGTGCCAGCAGCTTGTTGGGAGCGGCGAGGGAGACCCAGTACTTC. Translating gives CASSLLGAARETQYF.

This clonotype was seen a handful of times. The chain uses TRBV25-1 and TRBJ1-4; D is undetermined. Trimming stripped 2 bases from V and 4 bases from J, with 5 bases between. Germline-derived CDR1 and CDR2 are MGHDK and SYGVNS. This CDR3 comprises 13 residues. CDR3 nucleotides: TGTGCCAGCAGTGAACGGATTAATGAAAAACTGTTTTTT. Its protein is CASSERINEKLFF. The full variable domain, its missing parts supplied by reference TRBV25-1 and TRBJ1-4, is EADIYQTPRYLVIGTGKKITLECSQTMGHDKMYWYQQDPGMELHLIHYSYGVNSTEKGDLSSESTVSRIRTEHFPLTLESARPSHTSQYLCASSERINEKLFFGSGTQLSVL.

In its sample, this clonotype was seen a few times. As the CDR3 is not closed by the conserved phenylalanine or tryptophan, this likely results from a read error. The limits of the CDR3 on the DNA are not certain, so only TCRdb's listed CDR3 is given. The rearrangement uses TRBV10-3 and TRBJ1-2; TRBD1 is the table's D call and was not checked against the DNA. The CDR3 contains 15 residues when both ends are counted. The germline gives CDR1 ENHRY, CDR2 SYGVKD. This chain's CDR3 is CAISERQGGDYGYTL.

The J gene is TRBJ2-5, the V gene TRBV15, with TRBD2 matching over 8 bases. The CDR3 sequence is 15 residues long. Trimming removed 1 base from V and 5 bases from J; junction bases left unmatched: 6. In germline, CDR1 is LNHNV, CDR2 YYDKDF (reference sequence). The CDR3: CATSRGPAGVETQYF. In nucleotides, the CDR3 is TGTGCCACCAGCAGAGGTCCAGCGGGAGTGGAGACCCAGTACTTC.

This clonotype was seen only a few times. V and J are TRBV11-1 and TRBJ2-5, with 9 bases aligning to TRBD2. The CDR3 length is 16 residues. J lost 4 bases, V lost 3 bases, and 9 bases had no gene match. Germline loops: CDR1 SGHAT, CDR2 FQDESV (reference sequence). DNA for the CDR3: TGTGCCAGCAGCTTGCCTGGGAGCGGGGGGCGAGAGACCCAGTACTTC. Its protein product is CASSLPGSGGRETQYF.

This clonotype has only a few counts. The CDR3 DNA reads TGTGCCAGCAGCCCCAAGCGGTCCTATAATTCACCCCTCCACTTT. The encoded protein is CASSPKRSYNSPLHF. V gene TRBV7-2 combines with J gene TRBJ1-6; D gene uncertain. The V gene's germline CDR1 is SGHTA and CDR2 FQGNSA. Trimming cost V 5 bases and J 1 base, with 9 bases left between them. The CDR3 length is 15 residues.

The chain is built from TRBV27 and TRBJ2-1, with 12 nucleotides matching TRBD2. The CDR3 sequence is 19 residues long. Per germline, CDR1 MNHEY and CDR2 SMNVEV (reference sequence). The ends lost 7 bases at V and 8 bases at J; junction bases unmatched: 21. The CDR3 sequence: CASTRERLAGAFSRDEQFF. The CDR3 region has the DNA TGTGCCAGCACACGAGAGAGACTAGCGGGAGCATTTTCACGGGATGAGCAGTTCTTC.

This clonotype was counted a few times. The CDR3 here is CASSVGGANIQYF. The CDR3 DNA is TGTGCCAGCAGCGTTGGGGGGGCCAACATTCAGTACTTC. The chain is built from TRBV28 and TRBJ2-4; tentative D call: TRBD2 (7 bases). V was trimmed by 6 bases and J by 7 bases, leaving 13 bases between them. The CDR3 loop spans 13 amino acids. The germline V gene has CDR1 MDHEN and CDR2 SYDVKM.

This clonotype was seen a handful of times. V and J are TRBV7-9 and TRBJ2-5; D call uncertain. With 5 bases removed from V and 4 bases from J, the gap between germline ends came to 20 bases. Germline-derived CDR1 and CDR2 are SEHNR and FQNEAQ (reference sequence). The CDR3 extends over 16 amino acids. The CDR3 spells CASSPQMSSVGETQYF. In DNA form, the CDR3 reads TGTGCCAGCAGCCCGCAAATGTCTTCGGTGGGAGAGACCCAGTACTTC.

CDR3 amino acids: CASSLVWTDTQYF. CDR3 in DNA: TGTGCCAGCAGTTTAGTCTGGACAGATACGCAGTATTTT. The chain has TRBV27 and TRBJ2-3; D not certain. Germline V gene lookup returns CDR1 MNHEY and CDR2 SMNVEV (reference sequence). The CDR3 is 13 amino acids. V was trimmed by 2 bases and J by 3 bases, leaving 6 bases between them.

This clonotype was detected only a few times. In DNA form, the CDR3 reads TGTGCCAGCAGTTTGCCCCAAGTATACTATGGCTACACCTTC. This sequence encodes CASSLPQVYYGYTF. The gene calls are TRBV28 and TRBJ1-2; D is ambiguous. CDR3 length: 14 amino acids. V was trimmed by 3 bases and J by 3 bases, leaving 11 bases between them. CDR1 and CDR2 (germline): MDHEN, SYDVKM.

The chain uses TRBV12-3 or TRBV12-4 and TRBJ2-1; D is uncertain. This CDR3 has 12 amino acids. Deletions cut 6 bases from V and 9 bases from J, with 12 bases between. The CDR3 coding sequence is TGTGCCAGCAGGCCCCAGGTGATTGAGCAGTTCTTC. Encoded protein: CASRPQVIEQFF.

For this clonotype: One end of the junction fails to match germline, which may point to a read error. V usage is TRBV7-2 and J usage is TRBJ2-3; 7 bases fit TRBD2. Germline V gives CDR1 SGHTA, CDR2 FQGNSA. The CDR3 sequence is 16 residues long. The chain's CDR3 is CDSSAGAGATVDTQYF. DNA for the CDR3: TGTGACAGCAGCGCTGGGGCGGGAGCTACGGTAGATACGCAGTATTTT.

The V call is TRBV7-9, the J call TRBJ1-2; D is possibly TRBD1 (5 bases). The CDR3 spans 15 residues. Looked up from germline, CDR1 is SEHNR and CDR2 is FQNEAQ (reference sequence). Trimming left V 2 bases short and J 3 bases short, with 13 bases between. The CDR3 here is CASSLQGDFDYGYTF. CDR3 DNA sequence: TGTGCCAGCAGCTTACAGGGTGATTTCGACTATGGCTACACCTTC. The full variable domain, with the rest looked up from reference TRBV7-9 and TRBJ1-2, is DTGVSQNPRHKITKRGQNVTFRCDPISEHNRLYWYRQTLGQGPEFLTYFQNEAQLEKSRLLSDRFSAERPKGSFSTLEIQRTEQGDSAMYLCASSLQGDFDYGYTFGSGTRLTVV.

This clonotype occurred a few times. The junction and the germline gene differ at one end; a read error may be behind it. The chain uses TRBV4-1 and TRBJ2-1; no reliable D call. The CDR3 has 18 residues. CDR1 is MGHRA, CDR2 YSYEKL, per germline. CDR3 amino acids: CASSQESPWRGINNEQFF. As DNA, the CDR3 is TGTGCCAGCAGCCAAGAGAGTCCCTGGCGTGGCATAAACAATGAGCAGTTCTTC.

This clonotype was seen ten or more times. The chain recombines TRBV7-2 with TRBJ2-5; tentatively, D is TRBD2 (6 bases). This CDR3 contains 15 residues. The V and J ends lost 1 base and 4 bases respectively, with 13 bases between them. In germline, CDR1 is SGHTA, CDR2 FQGNSA. The CDR3 protein is CASSLDTTRRETQYF. CDR3 DNA: TGTGCCAGCAGCTTAGATACGACTAGGAGAGAGACCCAGTACTTC.

The chain couples TRBV6-6 to TRBJ1-5; possible D gene TRBD1, 6 bases. This CDR3 spans 16 amino acids. The germline V gene encodes CDR1 MNHNY and CDR2 SVGAGI (reference sequence). Trimming stripped 7 bases from V and 1 base from J, with 17 bases between. The DNA for the CDR3 is TGTGCCAGCAACAACCCAGGGACACCAAGCAATCAGCCCCAGCATTTT. It translates to CASNNPGTPSNQPQHF.

This sequence joins TRBV20-1 and TRBJ1-5; 9 positions match TRBD1. The length of the CDR3 is 15 residues. Trimming removed 3 bases from V and 11 bases from J; junction bases left unmatched: 14. Germline V CDR1 and CDR2: DFQATT, SNEGSKA (reference sequence). This CDR3 is CSASPPTGGPGAQHF. CDR3 DNA: TGCAGTGCTAGTCCCCCGACAGGGGGGCCTGGGGCCCAGCATTTT.

There are many counts of this clonotype. This chain connects TRBV24-1 to TRBJ2-2, with a tentative D call TRBD1 (5 bases). Germline CDR1 and CDR2: KGHDR and SFDVKD. V dropped 1 base and J dropped 0 bases, with 8 bases sitting between them. The CDR3 covers 16 residues. For the CDR3, the DNA is TGTGCCACCAGTGATTTTACAGGATCGAACACCGGGGAGCTGTTTTTT. Translation gives CATSDFTGSNTGELFF.

This clonotype was detected only a few times. The V call is TRBV11-1, the J call TRBJ2-7, with 7 bases matching TRBD2. CDR1 is SGHAT, CDR2 FQDESV, per germline (reference sequence). V lost 6 bases to trimming and J lost 7 bases; unmatched junction nucleotides: 15. This CDR3 has 15 amino acids. CDR3 DNA: TGTGCCAGCAGACACCCGGGGGGACTTTACGATGAGCAGTACTTC. It encodes CASRHPGGLYDEQYF.

This clonotype was recorded a few times. The rearrangement joins TRBV7-9 to TRBJ2-7; D is undetermined. Trimming shortened V by 5 bases and J by 4 bases, and 12 bases separated the two germline ends. The CDR3 has 13 amino acids. Looked up from germline, CDR1 is SEHNR and CDR2 is FQNEAQ (reference sequence). As DNA, the CDR3 is TGTGCCAGCAGCCCTCTAGACATGTACGAGCAGTACTTC. The encoded protein is CASSPLDMYEQYF.

This clonotype has a count of ten or more. The rearrangement joins TRBV7-3 to TRBJ2-3, with 8 bases aligning to TRBD2. Per germline, CDR1 SGHTA and CDR2 FQGTGA. The CDR3 is 14 amino acids. The ends lost 5 bases at V and 1 base at J; junction bases unmatched: 2. The CDR3 DNA reads as TGTGCCAGCAGCCCAGCGGGGGGCACAGATACGCAGTATTTT. It specifies CASSPAGGTDTQYF.

This clonotype came up a few times. This chain joins TRBV11-2 and TRBJ1-6, with a tentative D call TRBD1 (6 bases). The CDR3 extends over 16 amino acids. CDR1 and CDR2 (germline): SGHAT, FQNNGV. Trimming removed 3 bases at V and 7 bases at J, with 16 bases between. The CDR3 nucleotides read TGTGCCAGCAGCTTCTCAACGAGGGGGGAGAATTCACCCCTCCACTTT. It is translated as CASSFSTRGENSPLHF.

Comment on this clonotype: The conserved phenylalanine or tryptophan normally closing the CDR3 is absent here, so this likely arose from a read error. As DNA, the CDR3 is TGTGCCAGCAGCGACCCGGGCCTTTACGCGGATCAAGAGACCCAGTACTTA. Translated, it gives CASSDPGLYADQETQYL. The rearrangement uses TRBV6-6 and TRBJ2-5, with D unclear. The germline CDR1 and CDR2 sequences are MNHNY and SVGAGI (reference sequence). The CDR3 loop spans 17 amino acids. Trimming pared 6 bases from V and 2 bases from J, leaving 22 bases between.

This clonotype was picked up a small number of times. This chain uses TRBV10-3 with TRBJ1-1, with 7 bases that match TRBD1. This CDR3 is 13 amino acids long. The V gene's germline CDR1 is ENHRY and CDR2 SYGVKD. The ends lost 9 bases at V and 0 bases at J; junction bases unmatched: 4. CDR3 nucleotides: TGTGCCATACGGGACAGCCTGAACACTGAAGCTTTCTTT. It codes for CAIRDSLNTEAFF.

The rearrangement joins TRBV6-1 to TRBJ2-7; a possible D gene is TRBD2 (5 bases). Germline-derived CDR1 and CDR2 are MNHNS and SASEGT. CDR3 length equals 13 residues. The V gene lost 6 bases and the J gene lost 4 bases, with 13 bases spanning the gap. This chain's CDR3 is CASRQRERYEQYF. The CDR3 DNA reads as TGTGCCAGCAGGCAGAGGGAAAGGTACGAGCAGTACTTC.

This clonotype was seen just once. The CDR3 carries no conserved terminal phenylalanine or tryptophan, so it likely arises from a read error. This chain connects TRBV7-6 to TRBJ2-5; TRBD2 aligns across 7 bases. V lost 2 bases to trimming and J lost 3 bases; unmatched junction nucleotides: 9. The CDR3 extends over 16 amino acids. Germline CDR1 SGHVS, CDR2 FNYEAQ. The CDR3 DNA reads as TGTGCCAGCAGCTTACTTGGAGTCCGGGGGGAAGAGACCCAGTACTGC. Its translation is CASSLLGVRGEETQYC.

The CDR3 sequence is CASSERTWGHF. The CDR3 nucleotides are TGTGCCAGCAGTGAAAGGACCTGGGGGCATTTT. The chain has TRBV25-1 and TRBJ1-5; D is undetermined. V lost 2 bases, J lost 15 bases, and 11 bases lay in between. Germline V gene lookup returns CDR1 MGHDK and CDR2 SYGVNS. This CDR3 has 11 residues.

The table lists this clonotype with a few counts. The chain uses TRBV6-1 and TRBJ2-7; D unclear. Trimming took off 0 bases at V and 2 bases at J, with 8 bases between the two ends. Germline V gene data show CDR1 as MNHNS and CDR2 as SASEGT. The length of the CDR3 is 14 residues. CDR3 coding DNA: TGTGCCAGCAGTGAAGCGCCGGGCCCCTACGAGCAGTACTTC. Its protein is CASSEAPGPYEQYF.